The next 9 T cell receptor beta chains were all read from a single sample in a study of response to subunit inactivated influenza vaccine. TCRdb re-called the RT-PCR reads with MiXCR, one entry per CDR3 protein. The sample lists 500,000 to 600,000 distinct CDR3 sequences, around 11% occurring once. This sample also belongs to another study, concerning T cells expressing NK-cell markers. That work states: TCR beta libraries carry UMIs added by 5'RACE template switching.

The sample was PBMCs from blood, taken on the day of vaccination. The receptors stem from a man aged 50-60 years who received an inactivated influenza vaccine.

This clonotype turned up a few times. The V and J genes are TRBV20-1 and TRBJ2-3; 9 nucleotides align to TRBD1. CDR3 length: 13 amino acids. Germline CDR1 reads DFQATT; CDR2 reads SNEGSKA (reference sequence). The junction had 4 bases not matched to a gene; V was cut back by 6 bases and J by 3 bases. This CDR3 is CSAYGTGTDTQYF. The DNA for the CDR3 is TGCAGTGCCTACGGGACAGGGACAGATACGCAGTATTTT.

This clonotype was counted only a few times. The J gene is TRBJ2-7, the V gene TRBV6-1, with a possible D match to TRBD1 (6 bases). V lost 8 bases, J lost 4 bases, and 18 bases lay in between. This CDR3 is 14 amino acids long. CDR1 and CDR2 from the germline V gene are MNHNS and SASEGT. CDR3 in amino acids: CASVGQPFSYEQYF. CDR3 sequence (DNA): TGTGCCAGCGTCGGACAGCCCTTTTCATACGAGCAGTACTTC.

The V and J genes are TRBV29-1 and TRBJ2-7, with TRBD2 matching 9 bases. The CDR3 extends over 17 amino acids. The V gene end was trimmed by 7 bases and the J gene end by 2 bases; junction bases not matched to a gene: 18. In germline, CDR1 is SQVTM, CDR2 ANQGSEA. The DNA for the CDR3 is TGCAGCGCTCTTAGCGGGAGATCGTTAACCACCGCCTACGAGCAGTACTTC. Translating gives CSALSGRSLTTAYEQYF.

The chain recombines TRBV25-1 with TRBJ2-5; D unresolved. This CDR3 is 12 amino acids long. V lost 6 bases and J 4 bases, leaving 9 bases between the germline ends. Germline CDR1 and CDR2: MGHDK and SYGVNS. DNA for the CDR3: TGTGCCAGCAGCTCGCTCGGAGAGACCCAGTACTTC. This codes for CASSSLGETQYF.

This clonotype was seen a few times. The chain employs TRBV28 and TRBJ2-3; D is uncertain. The CDR3 extends over 13 amino acids. From germline, CDR1 is MDHEN and CDR2 SYDVKM. V dropped 1 base and J dropped 6 bases, with 8 bases sitting between them. The CDR3 region has the DNA TGTGCCAGCAGTTTATCCTATGCGGATACGCAGTATTTT. As protein: CASSLSYADTQYF.

The table lists this clonotype with many counts. This sequence joins TRBV5-5 and TRBJ2-1; perhaps D is TRBD1 or TRBD2 (6 bases each). V was shortened by 3 bases and J by 1 base, with 11 bases between the two germline ends. Germline V gives CDR1 SGHKS, CDR2 YYEKEE (reference sequence). The CDR3 consists of 15 residues. The CDR3 loop is CASSWEGGSYNEQFF. Here the CDR3 DNA reads TGTGCCAGCAGCTGGGAAGGGGGGTCCTACAATGAGCAGTTCTTC.

The chain links TRBV6-2 or TRBV6-3 to TRBJ2-2; perhaps TRBD2 as D (6 bases). Trimming took off 10 bases at V and 5 bases at J, with 17 bases between the two ends. CDR3 length: 14 amino acids. The germline CDR1 and CDR2 sequences are MNHEY and SVGEGT. The CDR3 region is CATVGGTVTGELFF. In DNA, the CDR3 is TGTGCCACGGTAGGCGGGACGGTAACCGGGGAGCTGTTTTTT.

V gene TRBV20-1 combines with J gene TRBJ1-1; D is undetermined. CDR1 DFQATT and CDR2 SNEGSKA come from the germline V gene (reference sequence). Trimming took 1 base from V and 9 from J, leaving 18 bases between them. This CDR3 is 14 amino acids long. The CDR3 loop is CSARGFSWRTQAFF. The CDR3, as DNA: TGCAGTGCTAGAGGGTTTTCATGGCGGACTCAAGCTTTCTTT.

The chain is built from TRBV11-2 and TRBJ2-5; TRBD2 matches 10 bases. Germline assignment: CDR1 SGHAT and CDR2 FQNNGV. Trimming at V came to 5 bases and at J to 2 bases, leaving 14 bases not matched to a gene. The CDR3 spans 18 residues. Here the CDR3 DNA reads TGTGCCAGCAGCCCAGAACTTACTAGCGGGACCTATCAAGAGACCCAGTACTTC. Translating it yields CASSPELTSGTYQETQYF. The complete variable domain, with remaining parts taken from reference TRBV11-2 and TRBJ2-5, reads EAGVAQSPRYKIIEKRQSVAFWCNPISGHATLYWYQQILGQGPKLLIQFQNNGVVDDSQLPKDRFSAERLKGVDSTLKIQPAKLEDSAVYLCASSPELTSGTYQETQYFGPGTRLLVL.